This TCR beta chain emerged from a study of CD4 T cells in relation to SARS-CoV-2 and coronaviruses. Germline V gives CDR1 SGHAT, CDR2 FQNNGV. Trimming removed 0 bases at V and 2 bases at J, with 6 bases between. The CDR3 runs 14 residues. Findings of the study overall: Crossreactivity was assessed only for spike protein, not other viral proteins.

Some clones are missing from TCRdb's copy, which holds only in-frame ones; the method was immunoSEQ multiplex PCR. Altogether fewer than 20,000 clones are present, under 85% being singletons, with the ten largest covering 30%. Concerning this clone: Antigen specificity is unknown.

Before the COVID-19 pandemic, during about 2011-2019, CD4+ T cells were taken from unexposed donors. CD4+ T cells were isolated from the cells after more than nine days of culture. Two million PBMCs per well were cultured with about 9.8 IU/ml IL-2. This chain uses TRBV11-2 with TRBJ2-3; D is tentatively TRBD1 or TRBD2 (5 bases each). This TCR was sampled from a human donor in good health. The sample was CD4+ T cells from PBMCs, cultured in vitro. CDR3 sequence reads: CASSLEGPTDTQYF. The DNA for the CDR3 is TGTGCCAGCAGCTTAGAGGGACCCACAGATACGCAGTATTTT.